This is a list of T cell receptor beta chains from one sample in a study of blood T cell repertoires in COVID-19. Data came from immunoSEQ multiplex PCR; TCRdb stores just in-frame clones and leaves some out. The sample shows around 230,000 clones, more than 80% of them seen only once. Sequences were obtained from PBMCs or T cells enriched from blood (not recorded which). These receptors came from a woman in her forties with acute COVID-19. CDR3s include the opening cysteine and the closing phenylalanine or tryptophan. Fields, in order: D gene, J gene, clone size, CDR3 length, V gene, CDR3 DNA, CDR3 protein. The D gene is left open where the match is weak. Size tells how often a clone was seen (once, few, many) or the class of an expanded clone, and some rows leave it out.

- | TRBJ2-3 | few | 14 | TRBV11-2 | TGTGCCAGCAGCCCCAACCGGGCGGGGGATACGCAGTATTTT | CASSPNRAGDTQYF
TRBD2 | TRBJ2-3 | - | 16 | TRBV9 | TGTGCCAGCAGCGTAGGGGGTAGCGGGGGCACAGATACGCAGTATTTT | CASSVGGSGGTDTQYF
- | TRBJ2-1 | - | 16 | TRBV5-5 | TGTGCCAGCAGTAGCGTCCCACCCGGTGGCCACAATGAGCAGTTCTTC | CASSSVPPGGHNEQFF
- | TRBJ1-3 | - | 17 | TRBV5-5 | TGTGCCAGCAGCTTGCCCCCCATCCGGTCCTCTGGAAACACCATATATTTT | CASSLPPIRSSGNTIYF
- | TRBJ1-6 | - | 15 | TRBV6-1 | TGTGCCAGCAGTGAATTAGACAGAAATAATTCACCCCTCCACTTT | CASSELDRNNSPLHF
TRBD1 | TRBJ1-3 | - | 14 | TRBV6-5 | TGTGCCAGCAGAAGAGGGGGCGAAGGAAACACCATATATTTT | CASRRGGEGNTIYF
- | TRBJ1-5 | - | 14 | TRBV7-9 | TGTGCCAGCAGCTTAGAACAGGACAATCAGCCCCAGCATTTT | CASSLEQDNQPQHF
TRBD1 | TRBJ2-1 | - | 16 | TRBV24-1 | TGTGCCACCAGTGGGGGGCCCGGGACAGGGGATAATGAGCAGTTCTTC | CATSGGPGTGDNEQFF
TRBD1 | TRBJ1-1 | - | 18 | TRBV30 | TGTGCCTGGAGTACATCGTACCGACAGGGAATAATGAACACTGAAGCTTTCTTT | CAWSTSYRQGIMNTEAFF
- | TRBJ1-5 | once | 12 | TRBV6-1 | TGTGCCAGCAGTGAAAGGAGGCAGCCCCAGCATTTT | CASSERRQPQHF
- | TRBJ1-5 | - | 14 | TRBV19 | TGTGCCAGTAGTATAACAGGGCTTGATCAGCCCCAGCATTTT | CASSITGLDQPQHF
- | TRBJ1-1 | - | 17 | TRBV21-1 | TGTGCCAGCAGCAAAGGGGTTATAGGGAGATGGAACACTGAAGCTTTCTTT | CASSKGVIGRWNTEAFF
- | TRBJ1-3 | - | 14 | TRBV2 | TGTGCCAGCAGTGTAGAGAGCTCTGGAAACACCATATATTTT | CASSVESSGNTIYF
- | TRBJ2-1 | - | 12 | TRBV24-1 | TGTGCCACCAGTAGTACAGGGTCCCTACCCTTCTTC | CATSSTGSLPFF
TRBD1 | TRBJ1-1 | - | 12 | TRBV5-1 | TGCGCCAGCAGCTCAGGGGGTACTGAAGCTTTCTTT | CASSSGGTEAFF
- | TRBJ1-2 | - | 15 | TRBV9 | TGTGCCAGCAGTGGAAGGATGACAGATGACTTTGGCTACACCTTC | CASSGRMTDDFGYTF
- | TRBJ1-5 | - | 15 | TRBV3-1/TRBV3-2 | TGTGCCAGCAGCCAAGCTGGCAGGGAGGGTCAGCCCCAGCATTTT | CASSQAGREGQPQHF
TRBD1 | TRBJ2-1 | - | 13 | TRBV24-1 | TGTGCCACGGGACAGGGATTCTACAATGAGCAGTTCTTC | CATGQGFYNEQFF
- | TRBJ1-6 | - | 13 | TRBV19 | TGTGCCAGTAGGCCTCCCTTGGCCTCACCCCTCCACTTT | CASRPPLASPLHF
- | TRBJ1-1 | once | 14 | TRBV9 | TGTGCCAGCAGAGAACACTTGGGGAGCACTGAAGCTTTCTTT | CASREHLGSTEAFF
TRBD2 | TRBJ2-7 | - | 20 | TRBV13 | TGTGCCAGCAGCTTTAAATGGAGACTAGCGGGGGGCCCCTACTCCTACGAGCAGTACTTC | CASSFKWRLAGGPYSYEQYF
- | TRBJ1-6 | - | 14 | TRBV18 | TGTGCCAGCTCACCCCTGGGGGAGGATTCACCCCTCCACTTT | CASSPLGEDSPLHF
- | TRBJ1-4 | - | 18 | TRBV5-3 | TGTGCCAGAAGCCCCACAGGGATCACTCAATTAACTAATGAAAAACTGTTTTTT | CARSPTGITQLTNEKLFF
TRBD1 | TRBJ1-2 | few | 17 | TRBV4-3 | TGCGCCAGCAGCCCCAGATCGGGGACAGGGGAGGCTCATGGCTACACCTTC | CASSPRSGTGEAHGYTF
- | TRBJ2-5 | once | 14 | TRBV24-1 | TGTGCCACCAGTGATCCGGGGTTCCAAGAGACCCAGTACTTC | CATSDPGFQETQYF
- | TRBJ1-2 | - | 15 | TRBV14 | TGTGCCAGCAGCCAAGATATAGCTCCCTCCTATGGCTACACCTTC | CASSQDIAPSYGYTF
- | TRBJ2-5 | - | 14 | TRBV18 | TGTGCCAGCTCACCAGGACAGCTCCAAGAGACCCAGTACTTC | CASSPGQLQETQYF
TRBD2 | TRBJ2-1 | - | 18 | TRBV27 | TGTGCCAGCAGTATCGGGACTAGCGGGGATAGGTCCTACAATGAGCAGTTCTTC | CASSIGTSGDRSYNEQFF
TRBD1 | TRBJ1-2 | - | 13 | TRBV5-4 | TGTGCCAGCAGCCTCCGGACAGGGAATGGCTACACCTTC | CASSLRTGNGYTF
TRBD1 | TRBJ1-5 | - | 15 | TRBV28 | TGTGCCAGCAGTTTGGGGGGGACAGGGGGCCAGCCCCAGCATTTT | CASSLGGTGGQPQHF
TRBD1 | TRBJ2-7 | - | 12 | TRBV7-9 | TGTGCCAGCAGCCGACAGGGCCCCGAGCAGTACTTC | CASSRQGPEQYF
- | TRBJ1-5 | - | 13 | TRBV9 | TGTGCCAGCAGCCCCGGGTCGAATCAGCCCCAGCATTTT | CASSPGSNQPQHF
- | TRBJ2-7 | - | 13 | TRBV29-1 | TGCAGCGTTGGGTATGGAGCGGGCCACGAGCAGTACTTC | CSVGYGAGHEQYF
TRBD2 | TRBJ2-3 | - | 17 | TRBV6-2/TRBV6-3 | TGTGCCAGCAGTTACCCCTCTAGCGGGGGGGCCACAGATACGCAGTATTTT | CASSYPSSGGATDTQYF
- | TRBJ1-2 | once | 15 | TRBV10-3 | TGTGCCATCAGTGAGCCCCTGTGGGGGGTGAATGGCTACACCTTC | CAISEPLWGVNGYTF
- | TRBJ2-3 | - | 13 | TRBV7-2 | TGTGCCAGCAGCTTAGCGTCGTCAGATACGCAGTATTTT | CASSLASSDTQYF
- | TRBJ2-5 | - | 15 | TRBV7-3 | TGTGCCAGCAGCTCCGCGGGGCAAGGGCGAGAGACCCAGTACTTC | CASSSAGQGRETQYF
- | TRBJ1-1 | - | 14 | TRBV6-1 | TGTGCCAGCAGTGAAGGACACCCGAACACTGAAGCTTTCTTT | CASSEGHPNTEAFF
TRBD1 | TRBJ2-2 | once | 14 | TRBV2 | TGTGCCAGGAGTCGGACAGGCAGCACCGGGGAGCTGTTTTTT | CARSRTGSTGELFF
- | TRBJ1-5 | once | 12 | TRBV19 | TGTGCCAGTAGCAGGGTTGGCCAGCCCCAGCATTTT | CASSRVGQPQHF
TRBD1 | TRBJ2-5 | - | 16 | TRBV27 | TGTGCCAGCAGTTTAGGGACAGGGATAGAGGCGGAGACCCAGTACTTC | CASSLGTGIEAETQYF
TRBD1 | TRBJ1-4 | - | 16 | TRBV4-1 | TGCGCCAGCAGCCAAGTTCCCGGACAGGCAAATGAAAAACTGTTTTTT | CASSQVPGQANEKLFF
- | TRBJ1-2 | - | 14 | TRBV15 | TGTGCCACCAGCCAACGTAAATTAGATGGTGGCTACACCTTC | CATSQRKLDGGYTF
TRBD2 | TRBJ2-5 | - | 17 | TRBV2 | TGTGCCAGCAGTGTCGGGACTAGCGGGGGTCTCCAAGAGACCCAGTACTTC | CASSVGTSGGLQETQYF